The 11 T cell receptor beta chains given below trace back to one sample, sequenced in a study of blood T cell repertoires in COVID-19. Produced via immunoSEQ multiplex PCR; TCRdb's table is partial and in-frame only. The sample lists 250,000 to 300,000 clones, 89% occurring once. The sample consisted of peripheral blood. These receptors originate from a woman aged 55 to 70 with acute or convalescent COVID-19.

The chain joins TRBV28 to TRBJ1-5; 7 bases map to TRBD1. Losses at the gene ends were 8 bases for V and 4 bases for J; bases not matched to a gene: 5. The CDR3 has 13 amino acids. Germline V gene sequence: CDR1 MDHEN, CDR2 SYDVKM. CDR3 in amino acids: CASWGTVNQPQHF. Here the CDR3 DNA reads TGTGCCAGCTGGGGGACAGTAAATCAGCCCCAGCATTTT.

The rearrangement joins TRBV19 to TRBJ1-5, with a tentative D call TRBD1 (5 bases). Trimming shortened V by 1 base and J by 6 bases, and 13 bases separated the two germline ends. Germline V gives CDR1 LNHDA, CDR2 SQIVND (reference sequence). CDR3 length: 15 residues. The CDR3 protein is CASSIVPGLGQPQHF. CDR3 sequence (DNA): TGTGCCAGTAGTATAGTCCCAGGGTTGGGTCAGCCCCAGCATTTT. The full variable domain, with the rest looked up from reference TRBV19 and TRBJ1-5, is DGGITQSPKYLFRKEGQNVTLSCEQNLNHDAMYWYRQDPGQGLRLIYYSQIVNDFQKGDIAEGYSVSREKKESFPLTVTSAQKNPTAFYLCASSIVPGLGQPQHFGDGTRLSIL.

This chain connects TRBV28 to TRBJ1-6; D gene unclear. There are 10 residues in the CDR3. With 7 bases removed from V and 15 bases from J, the gap between germline ends came to 10 bases. Per the germline V gene, CDR1 is MDHEN and CDR2 is SYDVKM. As DNA, the CDR3 is TGTGCCAGCAAGGAGGTTAACCTCCACTTT. Its translation: CASKEVNLHF. Together with reference TRBV28 and TRBJ1-6, the CDR3 gives the full variable domain: DVKVTQSSRYLVKRTGEKVFLECVQDMDHENMFWYRQDPGLGLRLIYFSYDVKMKEKGDIPEGYSVSREKKERFSLILESASTNQTSMYLCASKEVNLHFGNGTRLTVT.

To note about this clone: Other nucleotide sequences from this sample produce the same CDR3. The CDR3 region has the DNA TGTGCCAGCAGTTTAGGCCAGGGGAATTATGGCTACACCTTC. This sequence encodes CASSLGQGNYGYTF. V usage is TRBV28 and J usage is TRBJ1-2; a weak D match, TRBD1 (6 bases). Germline loops: CDR1 MDHEN, CDR2 SYDVKM. V shed 2 bases and J shed 5 bases, with 12 bases lying between them. The CDR3 spans 14 residues.

The chain carries TRBV4-2 and TRBJ2-2; 10 bases map to TRBD2. This CDR3 is built from 18 residues. The ends lost 0 bases at V and 0 bases at J; junction bases unmatched: 4. Germline CDR1 and CDR2: LGHNA and YNFKEQ. The CDR3 loop is CASSQDTSGVANTGELFF. In DNA, the CDR3 is TGTGCCAGCAGCCAAGATACTAGCGGGGTCGCGAACACCGGGGAGCTGTTTTTT.

The chain couples TRBV5-6 to TRBJ2-1; 9 nucleotides line up with TRBD1. The CDR3 contains 18 residues. Germline V CDR1 and CDR2: SGHDT, YYEEEE. Trimming at V came to 4 bases and at J to 8 bases, leaving 19 bases not matched to a gene. CDR3 nucleotides: TGTGCCAGCAGCGCTATAAGGACAGGCGGGACAGGGCGGGATGAGCAGTTCTTC. This gives the protein CASSAIRTGGTGRDEQFF.

The CDR3 nucleotides are TGTGCCAGCACCTCGGGACAGGGTTGGAACACTGAAGCTTTCTTT. Translation gives CASTSGQGWNTEAFF. The V gene is TRBV7-9, the J gene TRBJ1-1; 9 bases fit TRBD1. The germline V gene has CDR1 SEHNR and CDR2 FQNEAQ (reference sequence). Trimming removed 7 bases from V and 1 base from J; junction bases left unmatched: 7. The CDR3 loop spans 15 amino acids. Based on the CDR3 plus reference TRBV7-9 and TRBJ1-1, the full variable domain is DTGVSQNPRHKITKRGQNVTFRCDPISEHNRLYWYRQTLGQGPEFLTYFQNEAQLEKSRLLSDRFSAERPKGSFSTLEIQRTEQGDSAMYLCASTSGQGWNTEAFFGQGTRLTVV.

The chain carries TRBV13 and TRBJ2-1, with TRBD1 matching over 10 bases. The CDR3 totals 19 residues. J lost 4 bases, V lost 5 bases, and 17 bases had no gene match. Germline CDR1 is PRHDT and CDR2 is FYEKMQ (reference sequence). CDR3 residues: CASSPSPGTGDRRYNEQFF. CDR3 DNA: TGTGCCAGCAGCCCCAGTCCCGGGACAGGGGATAGGAGATACAATGAGCAGTTCTTC.

The gene calls are TRBV6-1 and TRBJ1-1; tentative D call: TRBD1 (6 bases). V lost 2 bases and J lost 0, with 10 bases in between. Germline V gives CDR1 MNHNS, CDR2 SASEGT. CDR3 length: 15 residues. CDR3 sequence: CASSERAGVNTEAFF. Written as DNA, the CDR3 is TGTGCCAGCAGTGAACGGGCAGGGGTGAACACTGAAGCTTTCTTT.

The V call is TRBV7-3, the J call TRBJ1-5, with 7 bases identical to TRBD1. This CDR3 has 17 amino acids. Germline loops: CDR1 SGHTA, CDR2 FQGTGA. V lost 5 bases and J lost 0; bases outside the gene matches: 10. CDR3 sequence (DNA): TGTGCCAGCAGCCCCAGGGGGGACAGTTATAGCAATCAGCCCCAGCATTTT. Its translation is CASSPRGDSYSNQPQHF.

The chain has TRBV19 and TRBJ2-7; D not certain. CDR3 size: 13 residues. V shed 0 bases and J shed 3 bases, with 6 bases lying between them. CDR1 is LNHDA, CDR2 SQIVND, per germline (reference sequence). CDR3 residues: CASSIDSYYEQYF. CDR3 bases: TGTGCCAGTAGTATAGACTCCTACTACGAGCAGTACTTC.